Shown below are 10 T cell receptor beta chains from a single sample sequenced in a study of follicular helper T cells after annual influenza vaccination. Sequenced by immunoSEQ multiplex PCR; TCRdb stores in-frame clones only, minus some. The sample has approximately 13,000 clones; approximately 78% are singletons. The time point denotes: 2014-2015 season, pre-vaccination. This material consisted of CXCR5- memory CD4+ T cells sorted from blood, taken on the day of influenza vaccination. The origin of the receptors is an adult who received the influenza vaccine.

The rearrangement links TRBV6-6 to TRBJ2-5; D is unresolved. The V end was cut by 8 bases, the J end by 1 base, with 5 bases between. Germline lookup yields CDR1 MNHNY and CDR2 SVGAGI (reference sequence). The CDR3 spans 11 residues. CDR3 amino acids: CASGRQETQYF. In DNA form, the CDR3 reads TGTGCCAGCGGGCGCCAAGAGACCCAGTACTTC.

The chain links TRBV2 to TRBJ2-7; 7 bases align to TRBD1. Germline lookup yields CDR1 SNHLY and CDR2 FYNNEI. CDR3 length: 13 residues. Unmatched junction bases numbered 3, after V lost 4 bases and J lost 3 bases. The CDR3 is CASSGQGDYEQYF. CDR3 nucleotide sequence: TGTGCCAGCAGTGGCCAGGGGGACTACGAGCAGTACTTC.

The rearrangement links TRBV2 to TRBJ2-1, with D tentatively TRBD1 (6 bases). The CDR3 totals 13 residues. Germline values: CDR1 SNHLY, CDR2 FYNNEI. V was cut by 8 bases and J by 4 bases, with 12 bases left in between. CDR3 amino acids: CASLLDSYNEQFF. In nucleotides, the CDR3 is TGTGCCAGCTTATTGGACAGTTACAATGAGCAGTTCTTC.

J is TRBJ2-7 and V is TRBV7-9, with TRBD2 identical over 11 bases. The CDR3 spans 15 residues. After removal of 5 bases from V and 3 bases from J, the junction contained 6 bases not matched to a gene. The germline V gene has CDR1 SEHNR and CDR2 FQNEAQ (reference sequence). CDR3 sequence: CASSPTSGVLYEQYF. CDR3 coding DNA: TGTGCCAGCAGCCCGACTAGCGGGGTCCTCTACGAGCAGTACTTC.

This clone was observed a single time. The V call is TRBV11-1, the J call TRBJ2-2; D not resolved. The CDR3 loop spans 14 amino acids. V gave up 3 bases and J gave up 1 base, with 6 bases separating them. Germline V CDR1 and CDR2: SGHAT, FQDESV (reference sequence). As DNA, the CDR3 is TGTGCCAGCAGCTTTTCACAGAACACCGGGGAGCTGTTTTTT. Translation: CASSFSQNTGELFF.

J is TRBJ1-1 and V is TRBV5-5; unclear D gene. Between the trimmed V and J ends, which lost 0 bases and 3 bases, there was a span of 6 bases. From germline, CDR1 is SGHKS and CDR2 YYEKEE (reference sequence). This CDR3 comprises 13 residues. The CDR3 reads CASSLAAHTEAFF. The DNA for the CDR3 is TGTGCCAGCAGCTTGGCCGCTCACACTGAAGCTTTCTTT. Combining the CDR3 with reference TRBV5-5 and TRBJ1-1 gives the whole variable domain DAGVTQSPTHLIKTRGQQVTLRCSPISGHKSVSWYQQVLGQGPQFIFQYYEKEERGRGNFPDRFSARQFPNYSSELNVNALLLGDSALYLCASSLAAHTEAFFGQGTRLTVV.

V gene TRBV6-4 combines with J gene TRBJ1-4; D gene ambiguous. V was cut by 3 bases and J by 8 bases, with 13 bases left in between. CDR1 and CDR2 from the germline V gene are MRHNA and SNTAGT. This CDR3 spans 14 amino acids. CDR3 residues: CASSEPKTREKLFF. The DNA for the CDR3 is TGTGCCAGCAGTGAACCTAAAACACGAGAAAAACTGTTTTTT.

The CDR3 DNA sequence: TGTGCCAGCAGCCAAGGGGAGTTCTCTGGAAACACCATATATTTT. This codes for CASSQGEFSGNTIYF. V usage is TRBV4-2 and J usage is TRBJ1-3; no clear D gene. The length of the CDR3 is 15 residues. Looked up from germline, CDR1 is LGHNA and CDR2 is YNFKEQ. Between the trimmed V and J ends, which lost 1 base and 0 bases, there was a span of 7 bases.

The genes are TRBV19 and TRBJ1-1, with no clear D. CDR3 size: 12 residues. V lost 5 bases, J lost 5 bases, and 9 bases lay in between. In germline, CDR1 is LNHDA, CDR2 SQIVND (reference sequence). For the CDR3, the DNA is TGTGCCAGTAGTTTTTTGGGTACTGAAGCTTTCTTT. It codes for CASSFLGTEAFF.

This clone was found a few times. The V call is TRBV5-4, the J call TRBJ1-1; D gene ambiguous. The V and J ends lost 0 bases and 1 base respectively, with 10 bases between them. The germline V gene has CDR1 SGHNT and CDR2 YYREEE (reference sequence). This CDR3 has 15 amino acids. The CDR3 region is CASSLAIGRNTEAFF. The DNA for the CDR3 is TGTGCCAGCAGCTTGGCAATCGGACGGAACACTGAAGCTTTCTTT.